The 16 T cell receptor beta chains in this list originate from one sample, sequenced in a study of identical twins. One entry per CDR3 protein, called by TCRdb with MiXCR from the 5' RACE reads. The sample has roughly 1.6 million distinct CDR3 sequences, around 29% seen once; the top ten hold about 0.27%. Sequencing input: cord blood. The receptors shown here come from a newborn girl in good health.

V is TRBV7-2 and J is TRBJ1-5, with TRBD1 matching 8 bases. V lost 5 bases and J lost 5; bases outside the gene matches: 11. The CDR3 sequence is 16 residues long. Germline values: CDR1 SGHTA, CDR2 FQGNSA. The CDR3 region has the DNA TGTGCCAGCAGCCCAGTGGGGACAGGTGTTTATCAGCCCCAGCATTTT. Translation gives CASSPVGTGVYQPQHF.

This clonotype was counted at least ten times. The chain employs TRBV6-5 and TRBJ2-1; D is possibly TRBD1 (6 bases). CDR3 length: 15 residues. Germline V gives CDR1 MNHEY, CDR2 SVGAGI. Trimming took off 4 bases at V and 7 bases at J, with 17 bases between the two ends. This CDR3 is CASSSSLRTVNEQFF. The CDR3 region has the DNA TGTGCCAGCAGTTCTTCTCTACGGACAGTTAATGAGCAGTTCTTC.

The sample holds a few counts of this clonotype. This chain joins TRBV5-1 and TRBJ1-4, with 9 bases fitting TRBD1. Trimming at V came to 4 bases and at J to 8 bases, leaving 9 bases not matched to a gene. Germline V CDR1 and CDR2: SGHRS, YFSETQ. The CDR3 contains 15 residues. Here the CDR3 DNA reads TGCGCCAGCAGCATCGGGACAGGGATGCGGGAAAAACTGTTTTTT. Encoded protein: CASSIGTGMREKLFF.

This clonotype was counted only a few times. The J gene is TRBJ1-5, the V gene TRBV12-3 or TRBV12-4; D is uncertain. The CDR3 has 13 amino acids. Trimming took off 1 base at V and 6 bases at J, with 7 bases between the two ends. CDR3 sequence reads: CASSLGIGQPQHF. The DNA of the CDR3 is TGTGCCAGCAGTTTAGGGATCGGTCAGCCCCAGCATTTT.

The gene calls are TRBV15 and TRBJ1-4; 8 bases agree with TRBD1. Trimming cost V 5 bases and J 3 bases; bases outside gene matches: 5. The CDR3 covers 15 residues. CDR1 is LNHNV and CDR2 is YYDKDF in the germline V gene (reference sequence). The CDR3 region is CATSRLTGANEKLFF. CDR3 nucleotides: TGTGCCACCAGCCGGTTGACAGGGGCTAATGAAAAACTGTTTTTT.

This clonotype was seen repeatedly, ten times or more. V is TRBV25-1 and J is TRBJ1-4; D not certain. The CDR3 is 11 amino acids. V was pared by 6 bases and J by 5 bases, with 4 bases between. Germline V gene lookup returns CDR1 MGHDK and CDR2 SYGVNS. CDR3 amino acids: CASRSNEKLFF. The DNA of the CDR3 is TGTGCCAGCAGATCCAATGAAAAACTGTTTTTT. Full variable domain (missing parts from reference TRBV25-1 and TRBJ1-4): EADIYQTPRYLVIGTGKKITLECSQTMGHDKMYWYQQDPGMELHLIHYSYGVNSTEKGDLSSESTVSRIRTEHFPLTLESARPSHTSQYLCASRSNEKLFFGSGTQLSVL.

This clonotype has only a few counts. The V and J genes are TRBV5-1 and TRBJ2-1, with 8 bases that match TRBD1. The CDR3 runs 15 residues. With V trimmed by 0 bases and J by 13 bases, 12 bases remained unmatched. Germline V gene lookup returns CDR1 SGHRS and CDR2 YFSETQ. This CDR3 is CASSLAIDRGETQFF. CDR3 sequence (DNA): TGCGCCAGCAGCTTGGCCATAGACAGGGGAGAGACCCAGTTCTTC. Complete variable domain (other parts from reference TRBV5-1 and TRBJ2-1): KAGVTQTPRYLIKTRGQQVTLSCSPISGHRSVSWYQQTPGQGLQFLFEYFSETQRNKGNFPGRFSGRQFSNSRSEMNVSTLELGDSALYLCASSLAIDRGETQFFGPGTRLTVL.

This clonotype has more than one count but fewer than ten. V usage is TRBV2 and J usage is TRBJ2-5, with D unclear. This CDR3 region has 14 residues. The V gene lost 4 bases and the J gene lost 4 bases, with 13 bases spanning the gap. Per germline, CDR1 SNHLY and CDR2 FYNNEI. CDR3 protein: CASSVGPFGETQYF. DNA for the CDR3: TGTGCCAGCAGTGTAGGTCCCTTCGGAGAGACCCAGTACTTC.

The gene calls are TRBV7-2 and TRBJ1-1; 10 nucleotides match TRBD1. The CDR3 loop spans 15 amino acids. Trimming removed 6 bases from V and 0 bases from J; junction bases left unmatched: 4. The germline V gene has CDR1 SGHTA and CDR2 FQGNSA. In nucleotides, the CDR3 is TGTGCCAGCAGATCGACAGGGGGCGTGAACACTGAAGCTTTCTTT. Encoded protein: CASRSTGGVNTEAFF. Full variable domain (remainder filled in from reference TRBV7-2 and TRBJ1-1): GAGVSQSPSNKVTEKGKDVELRCDPISGHTALYWYRQSLGQGLEFLIYFQGNSAPDKSGLPSDRFSAERTGGSVSTLTIQRTQQEDSAVYLCASRSTGGVNTEAFFGQGTRLTVV.

This clonotype has just a few counts. This CDR3 reads CSVGVVSTEAFF. CDR3 DNA sequence: TGCAGCGTTGGAGTGGTGTCCACTGAAGCTTTCTTT. The V and J genes are TRBV29-1 and TRBJ1-1; D unresolved. Germline V CDR1 and CDR2: SQVTM, ANQGSEA. The CDR3 is 12 amino acids. Deletions cut 4 bases from V and 4 bases from J, with 10 bases between.

This clonotype was picked up a small number of times. This chain uses TRBV24-1 with TRBJ1-2, with 9 bases lining up with TRBD1. Germline V CDR1 and CDR2: KGHDR, SFDVKD. V lost 6 bases and J lost 2; bases outside the gene matches: 3. This CDR3 contains 14 residues. The CDR3 is CATSPGTGNYGYTF. The CDR3 nucleotides are TGTGCCACCAGTCCCGGGACAGGGAACTATGGCTACACCTTC.

The chain uses TRBV6-5 and TRBJ2-1, with 8 bases fitting TRBD2. The CDR3 is made up of 15 amino acids. Germline values: CDR1 MNHEY, CDR2 SVGAGI. J lost 3 bases, V lost 8 bases, and 9 bases had no gene match. The CDR3 DNA reads TGTGCCAGCCGAGAAAGCGGGAGAGGCTACAATGAGCAGTTCTTC. Its translation: CASRESGRGYNEQFF.

The chain uses TRBV30 and TRBJ2-5; no clear D. The germline gives CDR1 GTSNPN, CDR2 SVGIG (reference sequence). The CDR3 loop spans 11 amino acids. The V end lost 2 bases, the J end lost 8 bases, and 9 bases lay between the germline ends. The CDR3 reads CAWSPPGTQYF. Written as DNA, the CDR3 is TGTGCCTGGAGTCCCCCAGGAACCCAGTACTTC. The full variable domain, completed using reference TRBV30 and TRBJ2-5, is SQTIHQWPATLVQPVGSPLSLECTVEGTSNPNLYWYRQAAGRGLQLLFYSVGIGQISSEVPQNLSASRPQDRQFILSSKKLLLSDSGFYLCAWSPPGTQYFGPGTRLLVL.

This clonotype was counted a single time. This clone may be a read error of a much larger clone one base away. The rearrangement links TRBV29-1 to TRBJ2-4; 7 nucleotides line up with TRBD2. V lost 6 bases and J lost 13; bases outside the gene matches: 21. In germline, CDR1 is SQVTM, CDR2 ANQGSEA. The CDR3 has 15 amino acids. The CDR3: CSVQTSANPYNEQYF. Here the CDR3 DNA reads TGCAGCGTCCAAACTAGCGCCAACCCCTACAATGAGCAGTACTTC. Variable domain in full (rest from reference TRBV29-1 and TRBJ2-4): SAVISQKPSRDICQRGTSLTIQCQVDSQVTMMFWYRQQPGQSLTLIATANQGSEATYESGFVIDKFPISRPNLTFSTLTVSNMSPEDSSIYLCSVQTSANPYNEQYFGAGTRLSVL.

The chain links TRBV11-2 to TRBJ1-1, with D perhaps matching TRBD1 (6 bases). CDR1 is SGHAT, CDR2 FQNNGV, per germline. The V end lost 2 bases, the J end lost 4 bases, and 11 bases lay between the germline ends. CDR3 size: 14 residues. CDR3: CASSLNGGATEAFF. The CDR3 bases are TGTGCCAGCAGCTTAAATGGGGGGGCCACTGAAGCTTTCTTT.

The CDR3 nucleotides read TGCAGTGCTAGTCATCTAGCGGGAGCATACAATGAGCAGTTCTTC. Translation: CSASHLAGAYNEQFF. V gene TRBV20-1 combines with J gene TRBJ2-1, with 10 nucleotides matching TRBD2. Germline lookup yields CDR1 DFQATT and CDR2 SNEGSKA (reference sequence). V was pared by 3 bases and J by 4 bases, with 6 bases of the junction left unmatched. The CDR3 consists of 15 residues.